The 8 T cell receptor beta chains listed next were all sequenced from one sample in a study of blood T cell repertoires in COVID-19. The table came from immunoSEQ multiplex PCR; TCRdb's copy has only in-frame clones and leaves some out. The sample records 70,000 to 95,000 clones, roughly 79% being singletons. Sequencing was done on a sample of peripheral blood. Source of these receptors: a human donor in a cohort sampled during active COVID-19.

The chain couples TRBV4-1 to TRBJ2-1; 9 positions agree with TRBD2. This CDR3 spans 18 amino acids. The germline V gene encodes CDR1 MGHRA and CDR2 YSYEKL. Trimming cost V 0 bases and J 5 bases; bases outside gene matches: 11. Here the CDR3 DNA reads TGCGCCAGCAGCCAAGAGCCGCTTGGGGTAGCGGGGGACAATGAGCAGTTCTTC. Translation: CASSQEPLGVAGDNEQFF.

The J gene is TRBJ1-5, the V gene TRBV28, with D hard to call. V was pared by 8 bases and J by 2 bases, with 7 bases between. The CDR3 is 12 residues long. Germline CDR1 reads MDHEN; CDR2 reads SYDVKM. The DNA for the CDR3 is TGTGCCAGCCATTCGGGCAATCAGCCCCAGCATTTT. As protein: CASHSGNQPQHF.

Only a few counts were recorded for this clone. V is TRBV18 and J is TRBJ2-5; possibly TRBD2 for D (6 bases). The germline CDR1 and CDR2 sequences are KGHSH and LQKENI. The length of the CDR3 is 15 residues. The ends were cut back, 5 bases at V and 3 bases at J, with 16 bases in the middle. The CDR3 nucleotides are TGTGCCAGCTCATCCCTATTAGGAGGGAAAGAGACCCAGTACTTC. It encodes CASSSLLGGKETQYF. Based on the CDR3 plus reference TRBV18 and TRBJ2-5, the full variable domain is NAGVMQNPRHLVRRRGQEARLRCSPMKGHSHVYWYRQLPEEGLKFMVYLQKENIIDESGMPKERFSAEFPKEGPSILRIQQVVRGDSAAYFCASSSLLGGKETQYFGPGTRLLVL.

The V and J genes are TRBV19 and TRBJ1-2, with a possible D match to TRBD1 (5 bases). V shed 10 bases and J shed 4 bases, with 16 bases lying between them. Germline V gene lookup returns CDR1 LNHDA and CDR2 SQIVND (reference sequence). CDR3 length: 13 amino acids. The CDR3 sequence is CATQLGAGYGYTF. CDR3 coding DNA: TGTGCCACCCAGTTAGGGGCTGGCTATGGCTACACCTTC.

This CDR3 reads CASSAGGGAGELFF. For the CDR3, the DNA is TGTGCCAGCAGCGCGGGAGGGGGCGCCGGGGAGCTGTTTTTT. V is TRBV3-1 (or the pseudogene TRBV3-2) and J is TRBJ2-2, with 9 bases identical to TRBD2. This CDR3 has 14 residues. The germline V gene has CDR1 LGHDT and CDR2 YNNKEL (reference sequence). V lost 5 bases and J lost 6; bases outside the gene matches: 4.

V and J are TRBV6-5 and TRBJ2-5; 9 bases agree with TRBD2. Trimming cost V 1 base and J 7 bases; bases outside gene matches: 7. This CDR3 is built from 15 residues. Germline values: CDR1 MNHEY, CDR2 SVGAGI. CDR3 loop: CASSYWRGGRVTQYF. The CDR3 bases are TGTGCCAGCAGTTACTGGCGGGGGGGCCGGGTGACCCAGTACTTC.

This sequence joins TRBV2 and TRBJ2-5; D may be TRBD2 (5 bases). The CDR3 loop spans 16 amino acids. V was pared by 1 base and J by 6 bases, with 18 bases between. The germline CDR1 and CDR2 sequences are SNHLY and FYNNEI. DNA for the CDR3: TGTGCCAGCAGTGAAGTCGGGGTGGCGCTGGTGAAGACCCAGTACTTC. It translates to CASSEVGVALVKTQYF. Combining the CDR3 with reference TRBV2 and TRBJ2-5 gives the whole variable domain EPEVTQTPSHQVTQMGQEVILRCVPISNHLYFYWYRQILGQKVEFLVSFYNNEISEKSEIFDDQFSVERPDGSNFTLKIRSTKLEDSAMYFCASSEVGVALVKTQYFGPGTRLLVL.

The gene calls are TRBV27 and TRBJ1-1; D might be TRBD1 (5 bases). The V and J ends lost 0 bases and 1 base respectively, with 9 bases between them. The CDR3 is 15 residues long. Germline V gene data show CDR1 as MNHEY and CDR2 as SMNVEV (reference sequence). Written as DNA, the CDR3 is TGTGCCAGCAGTTTATCAAGGGGCTGGAACACTGAAGCTTTCTTT. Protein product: CASSLSRGWNTEAFF.